The subject of this entry is one T cell receptor beta chain. The data derive from a study of OX40 agonist ivuxolimab in advanced cancers. Systemic immunosuppression or a history of autoimmune disease excluded patients. Repertoires were generated with immunoSEQ multiplex PCR, while TCRdb's copy carries only in-frame clones and drops some. Here the sample spans roughly 48,000 clones, roughly 78% being singletons. This CDR3 spans 14 amino acids. Looked up from germline, CDR1 is LGHNA and CDR2 is YNFKEQ. Trimming left V 2 bases short and J 7 bases short, with 14 bases between. V gene TRBV4-2 combines with J gene TRBJ1-2; D is unclear. Sequenced here: CD4+ or CD8+ T cells sorted from blood, sampled in a trial of the OX40 agonist ivuxolimab. The TCR was taken from an adult with an advanced solid tumor such as melanoma, head and neck, liver or kidney cancer. The CDR3 protein is CASSQTGSWSGYTF. The CDR3 DNA reads TGTGCCAGCAGCCAAACGGGTAGCTGGAGTGGCTACACCTTC.